This T cell receptor beta chain was captured by sequencing in a study of T cell responses to AZD1222 COVID-19 vaccine. Details on this clone: Its antigen is currently unknown.

There are 11 residues in the CDR3. The germline V gene has CDR1 DFQATT and CDR2 SNEGSKA (reference sequence). V shed 6 bases and J shed 6 bases, with 9 bases lying between them. Sequenced by immunoSEQ multiplex PCR; TCRdb stores in-frame clones only, minus some. The top ten hold roughly 9.5% of the sample, which has about 110,000 clones, about 80% seen once. Study-wide points: Clonal diversity was possibly underestimated, and the donors were mostly white British, with more females.

V is TRBV20-1 and J is TRBJ2-1; tentatively, D is TRBD1 or TRBD2 (5 bases each). The material sequenced was peripheral blood, taken on day 0 of AZD1222 vaccination. The receptor was derived from an adult in good health. CDR3 sequence: CSAGPINEQFF. Written as DNA, the CDR3 is TGCAGTGCGGGACCTATCAATGAGCAGTTCTTC.